Presented here are 31 T cell receptor beta chains from one specimen sequenced in a study of shared clonotypes between healthy human individuals. This table comes from immunoSEQ multiplex PCR, and its TCRdb copy is limited to in-frame clones, with some not included. The repertoire has more than 550,000 clones, around 91% of them found once; the top ten carry 34%. The specimen was memory CD8+ T cells from PBMCs. The subset: CD45RO+ cells pooled with CCR7-negative TemRA cells. These receptors all come from a man between 18 and 29 years old in good health. Some clones in this sample may be carry-over from other donors' samples.

The CDR3 DNA follows: TGTGCCAGCAGCCCAATGGGGCAGGGGAGGAGAACTAATGAAAAACTGTTTTTT. Encoded protein: CASSPMGQGRRTNEKLFF. The rearrangement uses TRBV5-4 and TRBJ1-4; TRBD1 is a possible D gene (6 bases). This CDR3 spans 18 amino acids. Trimming cost V 4 bases and J 1 base, with 20 bases left between them. The germline gives CDR1 SGHNT, CDR2 YYREEE (reference sequence).

This clone showed up just a few times. The chain is built from TRBV29-1 and TRBJ1-4, with D uncertain. The V end was cut by 7 bases, the J end by 10 bases, with 13 bases between. Germline lookup yields CDR1 SQVTM and CDR2 ANQGSEA. The CDR3 totals 11 residues. DNA of the CDR3: TGCAGCGCCGTTCTGGGAGGAAAACTGTTTTTT. This codes for CSAVLGGKLFF. The variable domain in full, completed from reference TRBV29-1 and TRBJ1-4, reads SAVISQKPSRDICQRGTSLTIQCQVDSQVTMMFWYRQQPGQSLTLIATANQGSEATYESGFVIDKFPISRPNLTFSTLTVSNMSPEDSSIYLCSAVLGGKLFFGSGTQLSVL.

The chain carries TRBV9 and TRBJ2-1; TRBD2 matches at 8 bases. V shed 4 bases and J 9 bases; nucleotides not matched to a gene: 15. Looked up from germline, CDR1 is SGDLS and CDR2 is YYNGEE. The length of the CDR3 is 16 residues. This CDR3 reads CASSSEPGLGPGEQFF. In nucleotides, the CDR3 is TGTGCCAGCAGCTCTGAGCCGGGACTAGGCCCTGGTGAGCAGTTCTTC.

This chain joins TRBV7-9 and TRBJ2-3, with 9 bases aligning to TRBD2. CDR3 length: 19 residues. V shed 4 bases and J 6 bases; nucleotides not matched to a gene: 20. Germline V gene data show CDR1 as SEHNR and CDR2 as FQNEAQ (reference sequence). CDR3 DNA sequence: TGTGCCAGCAGCTGGAACCGAGGGGCTAGCGGGACCCCCGATGATACGCAGTATTTT. This encodes CASSWNRGASGTPDDTQYF.

This clone was detected ten times or more. The genes are TRBV7-3 and TRBJ1-1; 8 nucleotides agree with TRBD1. The CDR3 spans 17 residues. V lost 5 bases to trimming and J lost 7 bases; unmatched junction nucleotides: 18. Germline CDR1 and CDR2: SGHTA and FQGTGA. The CDR3 region is CASSPLSDRVGLGEAFF. CDR3 coding DNA: TGTGCCAGCAGCCCACTATCGGACAGGGTGGGTTTGGGTGAAGCTTTCTTT.

The V call is TRBV27, the J call TRBJ2-7; perhaps D is TRBD1 or TRBD2 (6 bases each). Trimming left V 0 bases short and J 4 bases short, with 16 bases between. The CDR3 runs 16 residues. CDR1 MNHEY and CDR2 SMNVEV come from the germline V gene (reference sequence). The CDR3 region is CASSLSEGDRGYEQYF. DNA for the CDR3: TGTGCCAGCAGTTTATCGGAGGGGGATCGTGGGTACGAGCAGTACTTC.

The chain recombines TRBV5-4 with TRBJ2-7; 8 nucleotides match TRBD1. Germline CDR1 reads SGHNT; CDR2 reads YYREEE (reference sequence). V dropped 4 bases and J dropped 5; count of bases not matched to a gene: 5. The CDR3 is 13 residues long. The CDR3 loop reads CASSPDREDEQYF. The CDR3 DNA sequence: TGTGCCAGCAGCCCGGACAGGGAGGACGAGCAGTACTTC.

This clone occurred once. CDR3 DNA: TGTGCCAGCAGTTACTCCCGGGGGGGTCGAAATGAGCAGTTCTTC. Residues: CASSYSRGGRNEQFF. This chain joins TRBV6-6 and TRBJ2-1; TRBD2 matches at 8 bases. The CDR3 has 15 residues. V gave up 0 bases and J gave up 7 bases; unmatched junction bases: 5. CDR1 and CDR2 (germline): MNHNY, SVGAGI (reference sequence).

The gene calls are TRBV5-4 and TRBJ1-3, with D perhaps TRBD1 (5 bases). Trimming removed 0 bases from V and 0 bases from J, with 16 bases in between. CDR3 length equals 18 residues. Germline assignment: CDR1 SGHNT and CDR2 YYREEE (reference sequence). CDR3 region: CASSLGQPLGISGNTIYF. The DNA for the CDR3 is TGTGCCAGCAGCTTGGGACAGCCGCTAGGGATCTCTGGAAACACCATATATTTT.

The V gene is TRBV27, the J gene TRBJ2-7; D unclear. Between the trimmed V and J ends, which lost 4 bases and 7 bases, there was a span of 14 bases. Germline V CDR1 and CDR2: MNHEY, SMNVEV (reference sequence). This CDR3 has 13 amino acids. DNA of the CDR3: TGTGCCAGCAGTTGGTCCGGCCTTCGGGAGCAGTACTTC. Translation gives CASSWSGLREQYF.

This chain uses TRBV13 with TRBJ2-2; D gene ambiguous. The V end lost 0 bases, the J end lost 3 bases, and 5 bases lay between the germline ends. The CDR3 runs to 14 residues. The germline gives CDR1 PRHDT, CDR2 FYEKMQ (reference sequence). CDR3 sequence: CASSLGLYTGELFF. DNA of the CDR3: TGTGCCAGCAGCTTAGGACTTTACACCGGGGAGCTGTTTTTT.

V usage is TRBV2 and J usage is TRBJ2-7, with D perhaps TRBD1 or TRBD2 (5 bases each). Looked up from germline, CDR1 is SNHLY and CDR2 is FYNNEI. V lost 2 bases, J lost 3 bases, and 17 bases lay in between. CDR3 length: 16 residues. CDR3 in DNA: TGTGCCAGCAGTGAACCGACAGACAAAGCGGACTACGAGCAGTACTTC. Translating gives CASSEPTDKADYEQYF.

This sequence joins TRBV29-1 and TRBJ2-7; maybe TRBD2 (5 bases). V was trimmed by 0 bases and J by 6 bases, leaving 12 bases between them. The CDR3 runs to 13 residues. Germline CDR1 SQVTM, CDR2 ANQGSEA. In DNA, the CDR3 is TGCAGCGTTGAAGACGAGGGCCCAGGCGAGCAGTACTTC. Translating it yields CSVEDEGPGEQYF.

CDR3 DNA: TGTGCCAGCAGCCCCGGGACACTAAGAAACTATGGCTACACCTTC. As protein: CASSPGTLRNYGYTF. This chain links TRBV9 with TRBJ1-2, with D possibly matching TRBD1 (6 bases). The CDR3 spans 15 residues. The germline V gene encodes CDR1 SGDLS and CDR2 YYNGEE. V dropped 4 bases and J dropped 2 bases, with 15 bases sitting between them.

The rearrangement links TRBV19 to TRBJ1-5; unclear D gene. This CDR3 has 14 residues. The germline V gene has CDR1 LNHDA and CDR2 SQIVND (reference sequence). The V end was cut by 7 bases, the J end by 3 bases, with 13 bases between. This CDR3 reads CASTYRRLNQPQHF. DNA of the CDR3: TGTGCCAGTACCTATCGGCGGCTCAATCAGCCCCAGCATTTT.

This clone was detected only a few times. The J gene is TRBJ2-2, the V gene TRBV9; 8 bases line up with TRBD2. Germline V gives CDR1 SGDLS, CDR2 YYNGEE. The CDR3 totals 17 residues. V lost 4 bases and J lost 4; bases outside the gene matches: 12. The CDR3 region has the DNA TGTGCCAGCAGCATTCCGCGCAGCGGGAGCGGCACCGGGGAGCTGTTTTTT. Its translation is CASSIPRSGSGTGELFF.

V gene TRBV27 combines with J gene TRBJ2-1, with a tentative D call TRBD2 (6 bases). The CDR3 extends over 16 amino acids. The germline gives CDR1 MNHEY, CDR2 SMNVEV (reference sequence). Between the trimmed V and J ends, which lost 2 bases and 0 bases, there was a span of 11 bases. The CDR3 nucleotides read TGTGCCAGCAGTTTACGGGCGGGGAGCTCCTACAATGAGCAGTTCTTC. Amino acid sequence: CASSLRAGSSYNEQFF.

The chain uses TRBV4-3 and TRBJ2-3; the match to TRBD2 covers 8 bases. V dropped 4 bases and J dropped 0; count of bases not matched to a gene: 3. The CDR3 has 15 amino acids. Germline V CDR1 and CDR2: LGHNA, YSLEER. CDR3 amino acids: CASSPGTRSTDTQYF. The CDR3, as DNA: TGCGCCAGCAGCCCCGGGACTAGGAGCACAGATACGCAGTATTTT.

Worth noting for this clone: Other DNA sequences of this sample code for an identical CDR3. The chain is built from TRBV19 and TRBJ1-1; TRBD1 is a possible D gene (6 bases). The germline V and J ends were trimmed by 5 bases and 2 bases, with 9 bases remaining between them. The germline gives CDR1 LNHDA, CDR2 SQIVND (reference sequence). CDR3 length: 13 residues. The CDR3 DNA follows: TGTGCCAGTAGTCTGGGGACAAACACTGAAGCTTTCTTT. Encoded protein: CASSLGTNTEAFF. Full variable domain (rest looked up from reference TRBV19 and TRBJ1-1): DGGITQSPKYLFRKEGQNVTLSCEQNLNHDAMYWYRQDPGQGLRLIYYSQIVNDFQKGDIAEGYSVSREKKESFPLTVTSAQKNPTAFYLCASSLGTNTEAFFGQGTRLTVV.

The chain couples TRBV7-9 to TRBJ2-5; no firm D call. Germline CDR1 is SEHNR and CDR2 is FQNEAQ (reference sequence). The ends were cut back, 5 bases at V and 5 bases at J, with 9 bases in the middle. The CDR3 spans 12 residues. For the CDR3, the DNA is TGTGCCAGCAGCGGAAAGAGGGAGACCCAGTACTTC. Its translation is CASSGKRETQYF. Using reference TRBV7-9 and TRBJ2-5 for the parts outside the CDR3, the full variable domain is DTGVSQNPRHKITKRGQNVTFRCDPISEHNRLYWYRQTLGQGPEFLTYFQNEAQLEKSRLLSDRFSAERPKGSFSTLEIQRTEQGDSAMYLCASSGKRETQYFGPGTRLLVL.

The V gene is TRBV15, the J gene TRBJ2-7; 7 positions match TRBD1. J lost 3 bases, V lost 1 base, and 9 bases had no gene match. This CDR3 is 16 amino acids long. CDR1 and CDR2 (germline): LNHNV, YYDKDF (reference sequence). CDR3: CATSRGGQLNLYEQYF. CDR3 nucleotide sequence: TGTGCCACCAGCAGAGGGGGACAGCTAAACCTCTACGAGCAGTACTTC. Together with reference TRBV15 and TRBJ2-7, the CDR3 gives the full variable domain: DAMVIQNPRYQVTQFGKPVTLSCSQTLNHNVMYWYQQKSSQAPKLLFHYYDKDFNNEADTPDNFQSRRPNTSFCFLDIRSPGLGDTAMYLCATSRGGQLNLYEQYFGPGTRLTVT.

This chain connects TRBV29-1 to TRBJ1-2; D gene uncertain. The CDR3 runs 13 residues. CDR1 is SQVTM, CDR2 ANQGSEA, per germline. V was shortened by 5 bases and J by 2 bases, with 12 bases between the two germline ends. In nucleotides, the CDR3 is TGCAGCGTTCAAGCAGGCAAAAACTATGGCTACACCTTC. Translating it yields CSVQAGKNYGYTF.

The chain employs TRBV2 and TRBJ2-7; possibly TRBD1 for D (5 bases). V lost 4 bases and J 7 bases, leaving 14 bases between the germline ends. The length of the CDR3 is 13 residues. The V gene's germline CDR1 is SNHLY and CDR2 FYNNEI. CDR3 DNA: TGTGCCAGCAGTGCTATAGCAGGGTGGGAGCAGTACTTC. Translation gives CASSAIAGWEQYF.

CDR3 in DNA: TGTGCCAGCAGCCAAGAGGGGACAGGCTATGGCTACACCTTC. It yields the protein CASSQEGTGYGYTF. The chain employs TRBV7-3 and TRBJ1-2; the match to TRBD1 covers 8 bases. Trimming at V came to 5 bases and at J to 4 bases, leaving 6 bases not matched to a gene. CDR1 is SGHTA and CDR2 is FQGTGA in the germline V gene. The CDR3 sequence is 14 residues long.

J is TRBJ2-7 and V is TRBV19, with a tentative D call TRBD2 (6 bases). Trimming removed 3 bases from V and 5 bases from J, with 14 bases in between. Germline CDR1 and CDR2: LNHDA and SQIVND (reference sequence). The CDR3 loop spans 14 amino acids. The CDR3 DNA follows: TGTGCCAGTAGTATCGGGCTAGCGTGGGACGAGCAGTACTTC. Translation gives CASSIGLAWDEQYF.

CDR3 amino acids: CASSLDTGSGETQYF. DNA of the CDR3: TGTGCCAGCAGCTTAGATACAGGGTCCGGGGAGACCCAGTACTTC. The rearrangement uses TRBV11-2 and TRBJ2-5; weak D call: TRBD1 (6 bases). Germline loops: CDR1 SGHAT, CDR2 FQNNGV. This CDR3 comprises 15 residues. Deletions cut 0 bases from V and 5 bases from J, with 13 bases between.

The chain employs TRBV7-8 and TRBJ2-2, with D perhaps TRBD2 (6 bases). CDR3 length equals 14 residues. Germline CDR1 SGHVS, CDR2 FQNEAQ. Trimming pared 6 bases from V and 7 bases from J, leaving 15 bases between. CDR3 DNA: TGTGCCAGCAGTCCCTCTCGGAGGGTCGGGGAGCTGTTTTTT. This translates into CASSPSRRVGELFF.

The genes are TRBV6-6 and TRBJ1-6, with 7 nucleotides matching TRBD1. The CDR3 has 14 residues. Germline V gene sequence: CDR1 MNHNY, CDR2 SVGAGI (reference sequence). Trimming took 6 bases from V and 10 from J; bases not matched to a gene: 9. The CDR3 loop reads CASRPGTATSPLHF. CDR3 nucleotide sequence: TGTGCCAGCAGACCCGGGACAGCTACCTCACCCCTCCACTTT.

CDR3 in amino acids: CASSFLGGNTGELFF. The DNA of the CDR3 is TGCGCCAGCAGCTTTCTGGGCGGGAACACCGGGGAGCTGTTTTTT. The chain couples TRBV5-1 to TRBJ2-2; D is undetermined. V lost 2 bases and J 1 base, leaving 9 bases between the germline ends. Germline loops: CDR1 SGHRS, CDR2 YFSETQ. The CDR3 contains 15 residues.

With regard to this clone: Other DNA sequences from this sample encode an identical CDR3 as well. V usage is TRBV27 and J usage is TRBJ1-3; D is undetermined. Germline V gene lookup returns CDR1 MNHEY and CDR2 SMNVEV (reference sequence). CDR3 size: 15 residues. V was cut by 0 bases and J by 0 bases, with 6 bases left in between. CDR3 in amino acids: CASSLSGGSGNTIYF. Here the CDR3 DNA reads TGTGCCAGCAGTTTATCGGGCGGCTCTGGAAACACCATATATTTT.

V gene TRBV25-1 combines with J gene TRBJ1-1; a possible D gene is TRBD1 (5 bases). Germline assignment: CDR1 MGHDK and CDR2 SYGVNS. This CDR3 has 15 residues. Trimming removed 0 bases at V and 1 base at J, with 9 bases between. CDR3 nucleotide sequence: TGTGCCAGCAGTGAATATGAGGGGAAGAACACTGAAGCTTTCTTT. The encoded protein is CASSEYEGKNTEAFF.